This T cell receptor beta chain appears in the sequencing data of a study of breast tumors, draining lymph nodes, adjacent tissues. Study-wide results and limits: The lymph node origin of tumor T cells was framed as consistent with a hypothesis, not demonstrated. Tumor TCR diversity was below lymph nodes but above nontumor tissue. Luminal-like breast cancer showed significantly greater tumor-nontumor repertoire similarity than basal-like breast cancer did.

In this sample, this clonotype turned up many times. Antigen specificity is unknown. TCRdb used MiXCR to reprocess the multiplex PCR reads, holding one entry per CDR3 protein. The sample lists roughly 100,000 distinct CDR3 sequences, less than 40% occurring once. Axillary draining lymph nodes of breast cancer patients supplied the node samples. Trimming removed 3 bases at V and 5 bases at J, with 10 bases between. Per germline, CDR1 MGHRA and CDR2 YSYEKL. This CDR3 contains 14 residues. This TCR came from a female donor with breast cancer. Some clones in this sample may be carry-over from other donors' samples. The chain couples TRBV4-1 to TRBJ1-4; maybe TRBD1 (5 bases). Sequencing was carried out using axillary lymph node tissue. DNA of the CDR3: TGCGCCAGCAGCCAGAGAGGGGCGAATGAAAAACTGTTTTTT. Its protein is CASSQRGANEKLFF.